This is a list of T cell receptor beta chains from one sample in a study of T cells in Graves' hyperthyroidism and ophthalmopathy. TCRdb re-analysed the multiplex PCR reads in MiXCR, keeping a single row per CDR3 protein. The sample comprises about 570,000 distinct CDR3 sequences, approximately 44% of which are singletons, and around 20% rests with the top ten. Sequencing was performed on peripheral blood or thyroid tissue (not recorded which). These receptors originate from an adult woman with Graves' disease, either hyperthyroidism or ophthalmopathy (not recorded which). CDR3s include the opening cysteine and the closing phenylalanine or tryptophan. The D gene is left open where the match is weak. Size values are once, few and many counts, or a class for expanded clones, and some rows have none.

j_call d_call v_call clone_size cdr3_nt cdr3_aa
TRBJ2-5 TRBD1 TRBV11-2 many TGTGCCAGCAGCTCTTCCGGGACAGGGGGTCCCCAAGAGACCCAGTACTTC CASSSSGTGGPQETQYF
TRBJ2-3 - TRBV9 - TGTGCCAGCAGCGTAATGGGGAGTACGCAGTATTTT CASSVMGSTQYF
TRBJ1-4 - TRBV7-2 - TGTGCCAGCAGCTGGGGCTTTAATGAAAAACTGTTTTTT CASSWGFNEKLFF
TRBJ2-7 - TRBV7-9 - TGTGCCAGCAGCTGGCAGTCCTACGTGCAGTACTTC CASSWQSYVQYF
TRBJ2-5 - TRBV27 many TGTGCCAGCCGAGATCAAGAGACCCAGTACTTC CASRDQETQYF
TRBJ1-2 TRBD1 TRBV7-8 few TGTGCCAGCAGCTTCATGACAGGGGGCCGCGGCTACACCTTC CASSFMTGGRGYTF
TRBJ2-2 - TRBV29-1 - TGCAGCGGCAGCCAGACCGGGGAGCTGTTTTTT CSGSQTGELFF
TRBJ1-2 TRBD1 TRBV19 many TGTGCCAGTAGTATCGGGACAGGGGATGGCTACACCTTC CASSIGTGDGYTF
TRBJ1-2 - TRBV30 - TGTGCCTGGGGGGGCAGGAGATTCACCGCGAATGGCTACACCTTC CAWGGRRFTANGYTF
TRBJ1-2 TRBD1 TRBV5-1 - TGCGCCAGCGGACAGGGGGCTGATTATGGCTACACCTTC CASGQGADYGYTF
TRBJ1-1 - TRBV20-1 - TGCAGTGCTAGTCTGGACGGAGGGGCTGAAGCTTTCTTT CSASLDGGAEAFF
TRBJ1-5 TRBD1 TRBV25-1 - TGTGCCAGTATGGGACAGGGAGGGAATCAGCCCCAGCATTTT CASMGQGGNQPQHF
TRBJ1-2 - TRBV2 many TGTGCCAGCAGTGAAGCGATTAATGGCATCTCGAGGAACTATGGCTACACCTTC CASSEAINGISRNYGYTF
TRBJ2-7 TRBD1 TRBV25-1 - TGTGCCAGCAGTGAATTCTCAGGGGGTGACGAGCAGTACTTC CASSEFSGGDEQYF
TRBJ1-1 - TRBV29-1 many TGCAGCGTTGAAGTGGGGAGGGGCACTGAAGCTTTCTTT CSVEVGRGTEAFF
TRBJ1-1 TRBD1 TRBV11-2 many TGTGCCAGCAGCCTCAGACAGGGGCTGGCTGAAGCTTTCTTT CASSLRQGLAEAFF
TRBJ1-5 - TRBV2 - TGTGCCCAGGGAGATAGCAATCGGCCCCAGCATTTT CAQGDSNRPQHF
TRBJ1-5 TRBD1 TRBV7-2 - TGTGCCAGCAGCTTATCGGGGGACAGAAATCAGCCCCAGCATTTT CASSLSGDRNQPQHF
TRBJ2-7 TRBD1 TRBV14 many TGTGCCAGCAGCCAATACAGGGGACAGGGACGCAACGAGCAGTACTTC CASSQYRGQGRNEQYF
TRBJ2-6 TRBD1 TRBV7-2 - TGTGCCAGCAGCAACAGGGGGGACAACGTCCTGACTTTC CASSNRGDNVLTF
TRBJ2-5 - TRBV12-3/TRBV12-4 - TGTGCCAGCAACTTAATTGGAGGTACCCAAGAGACCCAGTACTTC CASNLIGGTQETQYF
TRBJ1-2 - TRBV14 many TGTGCCAGCAGCCAAGTTGGTGGTATTGCCGGCTACACCTTC CASSQVGGIAGYTF
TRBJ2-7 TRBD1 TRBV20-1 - TGCAGTGCTAGAGGCCAGGGGGCCCACGAGCAGTACTTC CSARGQGAHEQYF
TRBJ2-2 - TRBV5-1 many TGCGCCAGCAGCCTGGTAGCAACGAACACCGGGGAGCTGTTTTTT CASSLVATNTGELFF
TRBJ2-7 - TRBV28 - TGTGCCAGCAGATCCCCGGACAGAGACGAGCAGTACTTC CASRSPDRDEQYF
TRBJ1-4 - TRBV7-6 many TGTGCCAGCAGCACGGGCCCCGAGGAAAAACTGTTTTTT CASSTGPEEKLFF
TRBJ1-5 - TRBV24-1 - TGTGCCACCAGTGATTCCGGAGGGGTCCCCAATCAGCCCCAGCATTTT CATSDSGGVPNQPQHF
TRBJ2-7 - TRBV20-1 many TGCAGTGCCCCTCGGGCGGGAGAGCAGTACTTC CSAPRAGEQYF
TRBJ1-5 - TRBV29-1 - TGCAGCGTTACCTCGGGACGGAGCAATCAGCCCCAGCATTTT CSVTSGRSNQPQHF
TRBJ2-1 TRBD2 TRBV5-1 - TGCGCCAGCAGCTTGGTAGGCGGGAGGGCCATCAATGAGCAGTTCTTC CASSLVGGRAINEQFF
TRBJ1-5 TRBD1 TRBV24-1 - TGTGCCACCAGTGACTCAGGGGGCCGTAATCAGCCCCAGCATTTT CATSDSGGRNQPQHF
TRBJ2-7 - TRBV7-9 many TGTGCCAGCAGCTTAGGCCCCGAGCAGTACTTC CASSLGPEQYF
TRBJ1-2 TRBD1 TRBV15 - TGTGCCACCGCGGGGGGAGGGGCAGGGGGCGGCTATGGCTACACCTTC CATAGGGAGGGYGYTF
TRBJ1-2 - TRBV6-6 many TGTGCCAGCAGGCTTCCAGGGCTATATGGCTACACCTTC CASRLPGLYGYTF
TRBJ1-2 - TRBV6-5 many TGTGCCAGCAGTTACTCCCGGGGCGTTGCGGGACATGGCTACACCTTC CASSYSRGVAGHGYTF
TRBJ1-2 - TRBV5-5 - TGTGCCAGCAGCTTTAGCCCCGCCGAGGGCTACGACTACACCTTC CASSFSPAEGYDYTF
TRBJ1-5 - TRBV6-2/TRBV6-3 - TGTGCCAGCAGTTACTCGACGTCTCCTTATAGCAATCAGCCCCAGCATTTT CASSYSTSPYSNQPQHF
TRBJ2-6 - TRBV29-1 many TGCAGCGTGCTAAACTCTGGGGCCAACGTCCTGACTTTC CSVLNSGANVLTF